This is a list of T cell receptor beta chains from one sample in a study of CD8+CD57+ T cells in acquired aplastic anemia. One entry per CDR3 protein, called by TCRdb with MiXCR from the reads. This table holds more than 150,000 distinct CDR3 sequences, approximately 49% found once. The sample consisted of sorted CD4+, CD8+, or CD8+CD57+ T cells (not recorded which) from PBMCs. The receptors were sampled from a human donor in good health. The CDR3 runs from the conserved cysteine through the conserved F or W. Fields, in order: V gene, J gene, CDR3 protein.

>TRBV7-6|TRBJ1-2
CASSSFQQGYYGYTF
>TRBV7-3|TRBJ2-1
CASSSQSNEQFF
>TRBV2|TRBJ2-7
CASSFIQAGEQYF
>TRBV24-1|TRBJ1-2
CATSDWGGYTF
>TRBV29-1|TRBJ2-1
CSVGLAGASYNEQFF
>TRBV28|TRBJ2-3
CASSSNRGTDTQYF
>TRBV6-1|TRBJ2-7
CASSDYYRQGRYEQYF
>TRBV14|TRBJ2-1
CASSQDRVNEQFF
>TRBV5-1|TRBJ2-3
CASSLAGAPDTQYF
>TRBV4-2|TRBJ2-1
CASSRNNEQFF
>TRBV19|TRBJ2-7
CASRTTGTSDSYEQYF
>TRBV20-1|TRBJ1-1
CSASDIVNTEAFF
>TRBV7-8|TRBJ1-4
CASSLPRGRGANEKLFF
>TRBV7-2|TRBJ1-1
CASSSPDRPGAFF
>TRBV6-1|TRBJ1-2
CASRLAGSVYGYTF
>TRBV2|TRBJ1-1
CASSPRSGTNTEAFF
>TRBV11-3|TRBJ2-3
CASSLGDGTDTQYF
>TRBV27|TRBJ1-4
CASSFSGAGNEKLFF
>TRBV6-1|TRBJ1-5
CASSETGSNQPQHF
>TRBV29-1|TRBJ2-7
CSVAGASYEQYF
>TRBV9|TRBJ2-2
CASSVSLAGEYTGELFF
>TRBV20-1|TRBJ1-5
CSVRTGGSSNQPQHF
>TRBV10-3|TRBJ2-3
CAISESGSGRAKDTQYF
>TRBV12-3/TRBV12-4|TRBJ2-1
CASSRTSESPGEQFF
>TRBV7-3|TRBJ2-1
CASSLMSVSINEQFF
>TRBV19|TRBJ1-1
CASSGRGAVEAFF
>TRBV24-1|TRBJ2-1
CAPSDSGLAGYSEQFF
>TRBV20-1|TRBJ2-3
CSARDNSGTGTQQYF
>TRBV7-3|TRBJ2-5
CASSSASGAQETQYF
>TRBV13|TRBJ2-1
CASSLSGRGSYEQFF
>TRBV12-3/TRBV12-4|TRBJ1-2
CASSSQTGRRVGYTF
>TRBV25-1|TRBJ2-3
CASRRGDTQYF
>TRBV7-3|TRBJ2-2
CASSPLGAPVAGELFF
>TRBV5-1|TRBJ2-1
CASSSGGLAGSYNEQFF
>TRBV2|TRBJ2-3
CASSLLAGVSDTQYF